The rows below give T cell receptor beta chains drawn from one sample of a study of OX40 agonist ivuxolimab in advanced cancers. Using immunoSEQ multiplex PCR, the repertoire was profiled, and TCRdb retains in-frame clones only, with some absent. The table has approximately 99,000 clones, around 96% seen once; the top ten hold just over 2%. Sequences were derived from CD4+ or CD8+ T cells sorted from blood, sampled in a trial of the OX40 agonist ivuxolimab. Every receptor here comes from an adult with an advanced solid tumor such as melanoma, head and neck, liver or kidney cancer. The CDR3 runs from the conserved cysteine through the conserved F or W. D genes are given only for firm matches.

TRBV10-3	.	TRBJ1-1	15	TGTGCCATCAGTGCGGGCACCTTAACAAACACTGAAGCTTTCTTT	CAISAGTLTNTEAFF
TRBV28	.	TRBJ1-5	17	TGTGCCAGCACAACCTTGGGGGGGGGACCAATGGATCAGCCCCAGCATTTT	CASTTLGGGPMDQPQHF
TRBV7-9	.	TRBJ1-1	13	TGTGCCAGCAGCTTAGGAACCAGGGCAGAAGCTTTCTTT	CASSLGTRAEAFF
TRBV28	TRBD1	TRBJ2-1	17	TGTGCCAGCAGTTTCGGATACAGGGGCCTCCTCTACAATGAGCAGTTCTTC	CASSFGYRGLLYNEQFF
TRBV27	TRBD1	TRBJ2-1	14	TGTGCCAGCAGTCCCTGGACAGGCTACAATGAGCAGTTCTTC	CASSPWTGYNEQFF
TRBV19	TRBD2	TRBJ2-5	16	TGTGCCAGTAGTCCGGGACTAGCGGCTCCTCTTGAGACCCAGTACTTC	CASSPGLAAPLETQYF
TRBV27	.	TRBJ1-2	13	TGTGCCAGCAGTTTCGAGGGAACCTATGGCTACACCTTC	CASSFEGTYGYTF
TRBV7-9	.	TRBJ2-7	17	TGTGCCAGCAGCTTATCGGTGGACCTGACGGGCTCCTACGAGCAGTACTTC	CASSLSVDLTGSYEQYF
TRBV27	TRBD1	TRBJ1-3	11	TGTGCCAGCGGACAGGGTAACACCATATATTTT	CASGQGNTIYF
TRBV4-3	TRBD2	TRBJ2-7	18	TGCGCCAGCAGCCAAGATCGCCTAGCGGGAATTCCGCAATACGAGCAGTACTTC	CASSQDRLAGIPQYEQYF
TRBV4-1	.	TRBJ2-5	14	TGCGCCAGCAGCCAAGATCAAAGCGAAGAGACCCAGTACTTC	CASSQDQSEETQYF
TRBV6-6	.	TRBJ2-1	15	TGTGCCAGCAGTGACGGGGACCCACGGTTCAATGAGCAGTTCTTC	CASSDGDPRFNEQFF
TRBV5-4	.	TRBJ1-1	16	TGTGCCAGCAGCTTCGGTGGGGAGGGGCCGAACACTGAAGCTTTCTTT	CASSFGGEGPNTEAFF
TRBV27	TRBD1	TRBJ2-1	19	TGTGCCAGCAGCCCCTTGGGGGGACAGGGCCCTACGCGCTACAATGAGCAGTTCTTC	CASSPLGGQGPTRYNEQFF
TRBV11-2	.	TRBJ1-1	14	TGTGCCAGCAGCTTAGGGACGGGGAACACTGAAGCTTTCTTT	CASSLGTGNTEAFF
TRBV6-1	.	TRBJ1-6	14	TGTGCCAGCACGGGGCTAACCTCGAATTCACCCCTCCACTTT	CASTGLTSNSPLHF
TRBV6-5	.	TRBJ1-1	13	TGTGCCACCAGAACCAGGGGCGACCTTGAAGCTTTCTTT	CATRTRGDLEAFF
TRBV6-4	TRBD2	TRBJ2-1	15	TGTGCCAGCAGTGGTGAAGCGGGGGGCTACAATGAGCAGTTCTTC	CASSGEAGGYNEQFF
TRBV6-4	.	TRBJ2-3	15	TGTGCCAGCAGCGAATCAGGGAATTCAGCAGATACGCAGTATTTT	CASSESGNSADTQYF
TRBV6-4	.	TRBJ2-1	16	TGTGCCAGCAGTGACTCGATTTGGGCAGCCTACAATGAGCAGTTCTTC	CASSDSIWAAYNEQFF
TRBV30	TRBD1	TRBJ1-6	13	TGTGCCTGGAGTCCAGGGGGTAATTCACCCCTCCACTTT	CAWSPGGNSPLHF
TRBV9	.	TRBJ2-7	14	TGTGCCAGCAGCGAGTTCCCCGATTCAAACGAGCAGTACTTC	CASSEFPDSNEQYF
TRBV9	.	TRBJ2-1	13	TGTGCCAGCAGCCCCCCTTTGACAGATGAGCAGTTCTTC	CASSPPLTDEQFF
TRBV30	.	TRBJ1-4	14	TGTGCCTTCCTCTTACAGGACCTTAATGAAAAACTGTTTTTT	CAFLLQDLNEKLFF
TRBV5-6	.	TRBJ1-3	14	TGTGCCAGCAGCTTGAGGGGGAGTCCTTTCACCATATATTTT	CASSLRGSPFTIYF
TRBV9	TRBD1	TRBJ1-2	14	TGTGCCAGCAGCGTAGAACCCCAGGGGGCAGGCTACACCTTC	CASSVEPQGAGYTF
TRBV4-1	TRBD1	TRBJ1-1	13	TGCGCCAGCAGCGGGACAGGGGACCCTGAAGCTTTCTTT	CASSGTGDPEAFF
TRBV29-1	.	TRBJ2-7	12	TGCAGCGTAACACAGGGAGTACACGAGCAGTACTTC	CSVTQGVHEQYF
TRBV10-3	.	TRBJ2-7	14	TGTGCCATCAGTGAGTCGACAGACACCTACGAGCAGTACTTC	CAISESTDTYEQYF
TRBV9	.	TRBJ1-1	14	TGTGCCAGCAGCCCCGGCGGGGTGAACACTGAAGCTTTCTTT	CASSPGGVNTEAFF
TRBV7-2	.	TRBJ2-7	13	TGTGCCAGCAGCCAGGGACGGACCTACGAGCAGTACTTC	CASSQGRTYEQYF